Listed below are T cell receptor beta chains from one sample, sequenced in a study of blood T cell repertoires in COVID-19. Sequenced by immunoSEQ multiplex PCR; TCRdb stores in-frame clones only, minus some. The data show roughly 15,000 clones, under 90% seen once. Material: peripheral blood. The source is a woman between 55 and 75 years old with acute or convalescent COVID-19. The CDR3 runs from the conserved cysteine through the conserved F or W. A D gene is named only where the DNA matches it firmly. A row's size may be missing; if present it is once, few, many or a size class.

J | V | size | D | DNA | CDR3
TRBJ1-5 | TRBV6-6 | once | TRBD1 | TGTGCCAGCAGTTACACAGGGGGGGACAATCAGCCCCAGCATTTT | CASSYTGGDNQPQHF
TRBJ2-1 | TRBV18 | NA | NA | TGTGCCAGCTCACCAGAGACAGGTGGAACAACCTACAATGAGCAGTTCTTC | CASSPETGGTTYNEQFF
TRBJ1-1 | TRBV7-6 | NA | TRBD1 | TGTGCCAGCAGCTTAAGTACAGGGGATCGAGCTTTCTTT | CASSLSTGDRAFF
TRBJ2-5 | TRBV7-9 | few | NA | TGTGCCAGCAGCCTCGACAGGCCCCAGTACTTC | CASSLDRPQYF
TRBJ1-5 | TRBV28 | NA | NA | TGTGCCACACACGGCGGGGGTGGCGGCAATCAGCCCCAGCATTTT | CATHGGGGGNQPQHF
TRBJ1-4 | TRBV7-9 | few | TRBD1 | TGTGCCAGCAGCTATACAGACAGGGAAGAAAAACTGTTTTTT | CASSYTDREEKLFF
TRBJ2-3 | TRBV21-1 | NA | NA | TGTGCCAGCAGCAAAGGGCGGGGGTCCTCGACTTGCACAGATACGCAGTATTTT | CASSKGRGSSTCTDTQYF
TRBJ2-5 | TRBV7-2 | few | NA | TGTGCCAGCAGCTTAGAGCCTCACAGGCAAGAGACCCAGTACTTC | CASSLEPHRQETQYF
TRBJ2-7 | TRBV19 | NA | TRBD1 | TGTGCCAGTAGTAATGGGGACAGGGAATTCTACGAGCAGTACTTC | CASSNGDREFYEQYF
TRBJ2-1 | TRBV6-2/TRBV6-3 | NA | NA | TGTGCCAGCAGTTACAGGGCCGGGCGGGATGAGCAGTTCTTC | CASSYRAGRDEQFF
TRBJ1-3 | TRBV4-2 | few | TRBD1 | TGTGCCAGCAGCCAAGAGGGGGGCGGGACAGGGCGAAACACCATATATTTT | CASSQEGGGTGRNTIYF
TRBJ2-5 | TRBV5-8 | NA | TRBD1 | TGTGCCAGCAGCTTTTATGGACAGGGGGACCAAGAGACCCAGTACTTC | CASSFYGQGDQETQYF
TRBJ2-7 | TRBV2 | NA | TRBD2 | TGTGCCAGTCGGCCTAGCGGGAGTTACGAGCAGTACTTC | CASRPSGSYEQYF
TRBJ2-5 | TRBV9 | NA | TRBD1 | TGTGCCAGCAGCGTAGCGGACAGGGCCCAAGAGACCCAGTACTTC | CASSVADRAQETQYF
TRBJ2-3 | TRBV4-2 | NA | NA | TGTGCCAGCAGCCAAGAGACGGACAGACATACGCAGTATTTT | CASSQETDRHTQYF
TRBJ1-1 | TRBV5-6 | NA | TRBD1 | TGTGCCAGCAGCTTGGATTGGCAGGGGGCCTTAGATGAAGCTTTCTTT | CASSLDWQGALDEAFF
TRBJ2-5 | TRBV5-1 | few | NA | TGCGCCAGCAGCTTACAACCTCCGGGGGAGACCCAGTACTTC | CASSLQPPGETQYF
TRBJ2-3 | TRBV11-2 | once | NA | TGTGCCAGCAGCCCCCGAACCGCGGAGGATACGCAGTATTTT | CASSPRTAEDTQYF
TRBJ1-2 | TRBV2 | NA | NA | TGTGCCAGCAGTGGATCCCAGGGAATTGGCTACACCTTC | CASSGSQGIGYTF
TRBJ1-2 | TRBV28 | NA | NA | TGTGCCAGCGGGGGGAACTATGGCTACACCTTC | CASGGNYGYTF
TRBJ2-1 | TRBV5-5 | NA | TRBD1 | TGTGCCAGCAGCTCTATGAGGGACAGGGGTAATGAGCAGTTCTTC | CASSSMRDRGNEQFF
TRBJ2-3 | TRBV5-1 | NA | TRBD2 | TGCGCCAGCAGCCCGGGGGGAGTTGGAGATACGCAGTATTTT | CASSPGGVGDTQYF